A selection of T cell receptor beta chains follows, all from one sample in a study of T cells in Graves' hyperthyroidism and ophthalmopathy. From the multiplex PCR reads, TCRdb called clonotypes with MiXCR, one entry per CDR3 protein. This sample yields 250,000 to 300,000 distinct CDR3 sequences, of which around 13% are seen a single time; roughly 7.7% belongs to the top ten. Specimen: blood. The receptors were sampled from a woman between 35 and 50 years old with Graves' hyperthyroidism. The CDR3 runs from the conserved cysteine through the conserved F or W. The order of the fields is J gene, clone size, V gene, D gene, CDR3 protein, CDR3 DNA. A D gene is named only where the DNA matches it firmly. A row's size may be missing; if present it is once, few, many or a size class.

>TRBJ1-2|many|TRBV20-1|TRBD1
CSAPGTVAGYTF
TGCAGTGCCCCTGGGACAGTGGCTGGCTACACCTTC
>TRBJ1-1|many|TRBV16|TRBD1
CASSHVQGAGTEAFF
TGTGCCAGCAGCCACGTTCAGGGGGCAGGCACTGAAGCTTTCTTT
>TRBJ1-1|many|TRBV28|TRBD1
CASSPRTGGNTEAFF
TGTGCCAGCAGTCCCCGGACAGGGGGGAACACTGAAGCTTTCTTT
>TRBJ2-1|many|TRBV7-8|TRBD2
CASSISGSKGNEQFF
TGTGCCAGCAGCATTAGCGGGAGTAAGGGTAATGAGCAGTTCTTC
>TRBJ1-1|many|TRBV20-1|-
CSARKGAVNTEAFF
TGCAGTGCTAGAAAAGGGGCGGTTAACACTGAAGCTTTCTTT
>TRBJ2-1|many|TRBV11-2|TRBD2
CASSLGYKVAGGSYNEQFF
TGTGCCAGCAGCTTAGGGTACAAAGTAGCGGGAGGTTCCTACAATGAGCAGTTCTTC
>TRBJ1-3|-|TRBV11-3|-
CASSQDGSGNTIYF
TGTGCCAGCAGCCAAGACGGCTCTGGAAACACCATATATTTT
>TRBJ2-1|-|TRBV4-2|-
CASSQATGTHEQFF
TGTGCCAGCAGCCAGGCCACAGGGACCCATGAGCAGTTCTTC
>TRBJ1-1|many|TRBV24-1|-
CATSGVRSGGETEAFF
TGTGCCACCAGTGGTGTTCGTTCCGGGGGCGAAACTGAAGCTTTCTTT
>TRBJ1-5|-|TRBV6-1|TRBD1
CATSGQAQPQHF
TGTGCCACCTCCGGACAGGCTCAGCCCCAGCATTTT
>TRBJ2-3|-|TRBV7-8|-
CASSLVEASGTDTQYF
TGTGCCAGCAGCTTAGTGGAGGCTAGCGGCACAGATACGCAGTATTTT
>TRBJ2-7|many|TRBV5-1|-
CASSAGPYEQYF
TGCGCCAGCAGCGCGGGACCTTACGAGCAGTACTTC
>TRBJ2-3|-|TRBV7-9|-
CASSFGGLGGLDTQYF
TGTGCCAGCAGCTTCGGGGGACTCGGGGGTTTGGATACGCAGTATTTT
>TRBJ2-1|-|TRBV13|TRBD2
CASSLRLAGDEQFF
TGTGCCAGCAGCCTCAGACTAGCGGGAGACGAGCAGTTCTTC
>TRBJ1-1|many|TRBV9|-
CASSVYPGNTEAFF
TGTGCCAGCAGCGTATATCCAGGGAACACTGAAGCTTTCTTT
>TRBJ2-7|many|TRBV9|TRBD2
CASSVGLAGGPYEQYF
TGTGCCAGCAGCGTAGGCCTAGCGGGAGGGCCGTACGAGCAGTACTTC
>TRBJ1-4|many|TRBV9|TRBD1
CASSAAPGQFNEKLFF
TGTGCCAGCAGCGCCGCCCCGGGACAGTTTAATGAAAAACTGTTTTTT
>TRBJ2-5|many|TRBV27|TRBD2
CASSPQMGLAGSVTQYF
TGTGCCAGCAGCCCCCAAATGGGCTTAGCGGGATCTGTGACCCAGTACTTC
>TRBJ2-2|many|TRBV28|-
CASHPPGGVAELFF
TGTGCCAGCCATCCCCCCGGGGGTGTAGCGGAGCTGTTTTTT
>TRBJ1-5|many|TRBV7-9|-
CASSLDVLPQHF
TGTGCCAGCAGCTTAGATGTACTACCCCAGCATTTT
>TRBJ1-4|few|TRBV12-3/TRBV12-4|-
CASSLGPSGEKLFF
TGTGCCAGCAGTTTAGGACCTTCGGGGGAAAAACTGTTTTTT
>TRBJ1-1|-|TRBV5-1|-
CASSPDGRGYTEAFF
TGCGCCAGCAGCCCCGATGGCAGGGGTTATACTGAAGCTTTCTTT
>TRBJ1-1|many|TRBV11-2|-
CASSPRPDSITEAFF
TGTGCCAGCAGCCCCAGACCCGACAGTATCACTGAAGCTTTCTTT
>TRBJ2-3|many|TRBV3-1|-
CASSHTGFLDTQYF
TGTGCCAGCAGCCACACAGGGTTCCTAGATACGCAGTATTTT
>TRBJ2-1|-|TRBV29-1|TRBD2
CSVEDFLAGVEQFF
TGCAGCGTTGAAGATTTCCTAGCGGGAGTTGAGCAGTTCTTC
>TRBJ2-1|many|TRBV7-2|-
CASSFSTAYSYNEQFF
TGTGCCAGCAGCTTTAGCACCGCCTACTCCTACAATGAGCAGTTCTTC
>TRBJ2-1|-|TRBV4-1|-
CASSQPAGLGQFF
TGCGCCAGCAGCCAACCAGCGGGTCTCGGGCAGTTCTTC
>TRBJ2-3|many|TRBV29-1|TRBD1
CSVEGTGGPDTQYF
TGCAGCGTTGAAGGGACAGGGGGTCCAGATACGCAGTATTTT
>TRBJ1-1|many|TRBV7-8|-
CASRPTLASTEAFF
TGTGCCAGCAGACCGACCTTGGCGAGCACTGAAGCTTTCTTT
>TRBJ2-7|few|TRBV18|-
CASSPPLALSSYEQYF
TGTGCCAGCTCACCACCTCTAGCCCTATCCTCCTACGAGCAGTACTTC
>TRBJ2-3|many|TRBV7-2|TRBD2
CASSPIAGGGDTQYF
TGTGCCAGCAGCCCAATAGCGGGAGGGGGGGATACGCAGTATTTT
>TRBJ2-5|many|TRBV7-9|-
CASSLVSGGYQETQYF
TGTGCCAGCAGCTTAGTTTCAGGGGGGTACCAAGAGACCCAGTACTTC
>TRBJ2-5|many|TRBV3-1|-
CASSQGRRETQYF
TGTGCCAGCAGCCAGGGACGTCGGGAGACCCAGTACTTC
>TRBJ2-5|many|TRBV6-1|-
CASSSYAEGQETQYF
TGTGCCAGCAGTTCTTACGCGGAGGGGCAAGAGACCCAGTACTTC
>TRBJ2-2|-|TRBV30|-
CAWSETGTGELFF
TGTGCCTGGAGTGAGACTGGAACCGGGGAGCTGTTTTTT
>TRBJ2-1|many|TRBV2|TRBD2
CASSDSGRGNEQFF
TGTGCCAGCAGTGATAGCGGGAGAGGGAATGAGCAGTTCTTC
>TRBJ2-1|many|TRBV6-1|-
CASSSKESYNEQFF
TGTGCCAGCAGTAGTAAGGAGTCCTACAATGAGCAGTTCTTC
>TRBJ1-6|many|TRBV3-1|-
CASSQVSGSSYNSPLHF
TGTGCCAGCAGCCAAGTGTCAGGGAGCTCCTATAATTCACCCCTCCACTTT
>TRBJ2-1|many|TRBV3-1|TRBD2
CASSQAGTSGQFF
TGTGCCAGCAGCCAAGCCGGGACTAGCGGCCAGTTCTTC
>TRBJ2-3|many|TRBV24-1|TRBD2
CATKSEAGGSSGTQYF
TGTGCCACCAAATCTGAGGCGGGAGGCTCCTCGGGTACGCAGTATTTT